This TCR beta chain was profiled in a study of T-cell reconstitution after alpha-beta-depleted transplantation in children. With respect to this clonotype: The antigen is not known.

Unique molecular identifiers were incorporated when the TCRbeta library was constructed. TCRdb re-derived calls from the PCR reads in MiXCR, one entry per CDR3 protein. The sample holds about 500,000 distinct CDR3 sequences; over 9.5% are singletons and the top ten take about 15%. General observations from the study: Two months or so post-transplant, alpha-beta T cells reportedly derived from several hundred expanded graft clones. After transplant, high TCRbeta diversity at day 60 in some patients arose from surviving recipient T cells and thymic progenitors. Newly made T cells mostly supplied T-cell counts and diversity one year after transplant.

The TCR comes from a female patient between 2 and 15 years old who had a stem cell transplant for aplastic anemia, so the T cells may come from the graft donor. Sequencing used PBMCs, mostly from graft donor cells, obtained 180 days after TCRalphabeta/CD19-depleted stem cell transplant.

The CDR3, as DNA: TGTGCCAGCAGTTACTCTCGCGGAGGGGGCTACAATGAGCAGTTCTTC. Translation gives CASSYSRGGGYNEQFF. The V gene is TRBV6-5, the J gene TRBJ2-1; possibly TRBD1 or TRBD2 for D (6 bases each). CDR1 and CDR2 from the germline V gene are MNHEY and SVGAGI. CDR3 length: 16 residues. Trimming shortened V by 0 bases and J by 3 bases, and 12 bases separated the two germline ends.